Following are 29 T cell receptor beta chains from one sample sequenced in a study of blood T cell repertoires in COVID-19. Libraries were prepared by immunoSEQ multiplex PCR; TCRdb keeps only in-frame clonotypes and omits some of them. The sample has 150,000 to 200,000 clones, over 80% seen once. The sample comprised peripheral blood. All receptors come from a man under 40 with COVID-19, enrolled during active disease.

The gene calls are TRBV7-2 and TRBJ1-1, with D unresolved. The V end lost 1 base, the J end lost 6 bases, and 12 bases lay between the germline ends. CDR1 is SGHTA, CDR2 FQGNSA, per germline. This CDR3 contains 14 residues. This CDR3 reads CASSLVSGYAEAFF. Here the CDR3 DNA reads TGTGCCAGCAGCTTAGTTTCGGGTTATGCTGAAGCTTTCTTT.

This chain links TRBV6-1 with TRBJ2-2; 9 positions agree with TRBD1. The V gene's germline CDR1 is MNHNS and CDR2 SASEGT. V was clipped by 1 base and J by 7 bases; unmatched bases: 4. The CDR3 totals 15 residues. This chain's CDR3 is CASSEEQGAVGELFF. The DNA for the CDR3 is TGTGCCAGCAGTGAAGAACAGGGGGCGGTCGGGGAGCTGTTTTTT.

V gene TRBV7-8 combines with J gene TRBJ1-2, with TRBD1 matching 11 bases. Germline V gene data show CDR1 as SGHVS and CDR2 as FQNEAQ. V dropped 5 bases and J dropped 4; count of bases not matched to a gene: 6. CDR3 length equals 15 residues. Here the CDR3 reads CASSPGTGGSYGYTF. CDR3 bases: TGTGCCAGCAGCCCCGGGACAGGGGGTAGCTATGGCTACACCTTC.

The CDR3 here is CASSHRGSYNEQFF. The CDR3 nucleotides read TGTGCCAGCAGTCACAGGGGATCCTACAATGAGCAGTTCTTC. The gene calls are TRBV6-2 or TRBV6-3 and TRBJ2-1; 7 bases align to TRBD1. There are 14 residues in the CDR3. The ends lost 5 bases at V and 1 base at J; junction bases unmatched: 2. Germline loops: CDR1 MNHEY, CDR2 SVGEGT.

This chain links TRBV19 with TRBJ1-2, with D perhaps matching TRBD1 (5 bases). From germline, CDR1 is LNHDA and CDR2 SQIVND (reference sequence). This CDR3 comprises 13 residues. Trimming removed 0 bases from V and 6 bases from J, with 8 bases in between. The CDR3 sequence is CASSIDLGDGYTF. Here the CDR3 DNA reads TGTGCCAGTAGTATAGATCTAGGGGATGGCTACACCTTC.

This clone was counted once. V and J are TRBV5-1 and TRBJ1-1; 8 bases are a match to TRBD1. The CDR3 consists of 14 residues. Per germline, CDR1 SGHRS and CDR2 YFSETQ. Trimming at V came to 5 bases and at J to 1 base, leaving 4 bases not matched to a gene. The CDR3 sequence is CASRAQGANTEAFF. The CDR3 region has the DNA TGCGCCAGCAGGGCCCAGGGGGCGAACACTGAAGCTTTCTTT.

The chain recombines TRBV7-9 with TRBJ2-7; no firm D call. CDR3 length: 11 residues. V was clipped by 6 bases and J by 2 bases, with 5 bases between them. Germline V CDR1 and CDR2: SEHNR, FQNEAQ (reference sequence). Here the CDR3 reads CASRSAYEQYF. The CDR3 bases are TGTGCCAGCAGGTCAGCCTACGAGCAGTACTTC.

The V and J genes are TRBV7-9 and TRBJ1-2; TRBD1 agrees at 8 bases. The V gene's germline CDR1 is SEHNR and CDR2 FQNEAQ (reference sequence). This CDR3 is 14 amino acids long. V lost 5 bases, J lost 4 bases, and 6 bases stayed unmatched. This CDR3 reads CASSPTGEIYGYTF. In DNA form, the CDR3 reads TGTGCCAGCAGCCCGACAGGGGAAATCTATGGCTACACCTTC.

The V and J genes are TRBV4-2 and TRBJ1-1; TRBD1 matches 9 bases. V was pared by 6 bases and J by 0 bases, with 5 bases of the junction left unmatched. The CDR3 has 15 amino acids. Germline V gene data show CDR1 as LGHNA and CDR2 as YNFKEQ. CDR3 protein: CASRRQGGLNTEAFF. CDR3 DNA sequence: TGTGCCAGCAGACGACAGGGGGGATTGAACACTGAAGCTTTCTTT.

This rearrangement joins TRBV30 to TRBJ2-1, with 14 nucleotides matching TRBD2. The ends lost 0 bases at V and 7 bases at J; junction bases unmatched: 2. Germline lookup yields CDR1 GTSNPN and CDR2 SVGIG (reference sequence). The CDR3 is made up of 15 amino acids. DNA for the CDR3: TGTGCCTGGAGTGTGGGACTAGCGGGAGTTAATGAGCAGTTCTTC. Amino acids: CAWSVGLAGVNEQFF.

Comment on this clone: At the DNA level, this CDR3 is encoded by other sequences in the same sample as well. The rearrangement uses TRBV7-2 and TRBJ2-3; weak D call: TRBD2 (6 bases). This CDR3 is 14 amino acids long. Looked up from germline, CDR1 is SGHTA and CDR2 is FQGNSA. V lost 1 base, J lost 4 bases, and 9 bases lay in between. The CDR3 nucleotides are TGTGCCAGCAGCTTAGAGGGAGGTCCAGATACGCAGTATTTT. It codes for CASSLEGGPDTQYF.

V gene TRBV18 combines with J gene TRBJ2-3; TRBD1 matches 8 bases. The junction had 6 bases not matched to a gene; V was cut back by 4 bases and J by 3 bases. The CDR3 length is 15 residues. The V gene's germline CDR1 is KGHSH and CDR2 LQKENI. CDR3 in DNA: TGTGCCAGCTCACGAACGACAGGGGTAACAGATACGCAGTATTTT. Encoded protein: CASSRTTGVTDTQYF.

This chain links TRBV19 with TRBJ2-2, with 9 bases that match TRBD1. The CDR3 loop spans 13 amino acids. Germline CDR1 reads LNHDA; CDR2 reads SQIVND (reference sequence). V was clipped by 10 bases and J by 4 bases; unmatched bases: 4. The CDR3 here is CATRQGVTGELFF. In DNA form, the CDR3 reads TGTGCCACTCGACAGGGGGTCACCGGGGAGCTGTTTTTT.

The chain recombines TRBV19 with TRBJ2-2; 7 bases are a match to TRBD1. V was clipped by 3 bases and J by 6 bases; unmatched bases: 7. CDR3 length: 15 amino acids. CDR1 is LNHDA and CDR2 is SQIVND in the germline V gene (reference sequence). CDR3 residues: CASSISWQGAGELFF. The CDR3 nucleotides are TGTGCCAGTAGTATCTCCTGGCAGGGGGCCGGGGAGCTGTTTTTT.

This chain links TRBV29-1 with TRBJ2-7, with D unresolved. V lost 6 bases to trimming and J lost 3 bases, with 9 bases between them. Germline values: CDR1 SQVTM, CDR2 ANQGSEA. This CDR3 is built from 11 residues. The CDR3 sequence: CSVANLYEQYF. Written as DNA, the CDR3 is TGCAGCGTAGCCAACCTCTACGAGCAGTACTTC.

This clone was recorded only once. V and J are TRBV7-8 and TRBJ2-2; 8 bases map to TRBD2. Germline V lookup: CDR1 SGHVS, CDR2 FQNEAQ. This CDR3 has 18 residues. V shed 5 bases and J 5 bases; nucleotides not matched to a gene: 16. Here the CDR3 DNA reads TGTGCCAGCAGCCCCGCAGCAAGAGCGGGAGAGAGGACCGGGGAGCTGTTTTTT. This translates into CASSPAARAGERTGELFF.

The chain couples TRBV5-4 to TRBJ2-7; D might be TRBD1 (8 bases). The CDR3 runs to 16 residues. Germline V gives CDR1 SGHNT, CDR2 YYREEE (reference sequence). Trimming removed 0 bases at V and 2 bases at J, with 15 bases between. The CDR3 spells CASSLEQGGRPYEQYF. As DNA, the CDR3 is TGTGCCAGCAGCTTGGAACAGGGGGGGAGGCCCTACGAGCAGTACTTC.

The chain joins TRBV5-1 to TRBJ1-1; D is undetermined. Germline CDR1 and CDR2: SGHRS and YFSETQ. The CDR3 covers 14 residues. With 4 bases removed from V and 1 base from J, the gap between germline ends came to 11 bases. CDR3 amino acids: CASSPRRANTEAFF. In DNA form, the CDR3 reads TGCGCCAGCAGCCCTAGAAGAGCGAACACTGAAGCTTTCTTT.

The chain couples TRBV12-3 or TRBV12-4 to TRBJ1-2; no clear D. The CDR3 is 13 residues long. Trimming took off 6 bases at V and 3 bases at J, with 11 bases between the two ends. CDR3 in amino acids: CASSLNSDYGYTF. CDR3 nucleotides: TGTGCCAGCAGCCTCAATTCGGACTATGGCTACACCTTC.

CDR3 DNA: TGTGCCAGCAGTTACTCGGGACTAGCGGGAGAGCAGTACTTC. Its protein product is CASSYSGLAGEQYF. The V gene is TRBV6-5, the J gene TRBJ2-7; 13 bases are a match to TRBD2. This CDR3 comprises 14 residues. Germline CDR1 and CDR2: MNHEY and SVGAGI. The V gene end was trimmed by 0 bases and the J gene end by 7 bases; junction bases not matched to a gene: 0.

The chain uses TRBV12-3 or TRBV12-4 and TRBJ2-7; tentative D call: TRBD2 (5 bases). The length of the CDR3 is 13 residues. With 3 bases removed from V and 5 bases from J, the gap between germline ends came to 11 bases. The chain's CDR3 is CASSFRGGDEQYF. DNA of the CDR3: TGTGCCAGCAGTTTCCGCGGAGGAGACGAGCAGTACTTC.

CDR3 loop: CSVSGPSTDTQYF. The CDR3 DNA reads as TGCAGCGTTAGCGGGCCTAGCACAGATACGCAGTATTTT. The chain employs TRBV29-1 and TRBJ2-3; D is possibly TRBD2 (6 bases). Germline loops: CDR1 SQVTM, CDR2 ANQGSEA. V lost 5 bases, J lost 0 bases, and 9 bases lay in between. The length of the CDR3 is 13 residues.

V gene TRBV21-1 combines with J gene TRBJ1-1. TRBV21-1 is tagged as a pseudogene. This CDR3 spans 13 amino acids. CDR3 coding DNA: TGTGCCAGCAGCAAATCGAAGGGAGCGGAAGCTTTCTTT. Protein product: CASSKSKGAEAFF.

This sequence joins TRBV5-1 and TRBJ2-7; a possible D gene is TRBD1 (6 bases). The CDR3 has 13 amino acids. V dropped 4 bases and J dropped 2 bases, with 10 bases sitting between them. CDR1 and CDR2 (germline): SGHRS, YFSETQ. CDR3 in DNA: TGCGCCAGCAGCGTCAGGGGCACCTACGAGCAGTACTTC. As protein: CASSVRGTYEQYF. Full variable domain (missing parts from reference TRBV5-1 and TRBJ2-7): KAGVTQTPRYLIKTRGQQVTLSCSPISGHRSVSWYQQTPGQGLQFLFEYFSETQRNKGNFPGRFSGRQFSNSRSEMNVSTLELGDSALYLCASSVRGTYEQYFGPGTRLTVT.

The J gene is TRBJ1-5, the V gene TRBV7-2; possible D gene TRBD1, 6 bases. Germline CDR1 and CDR2: SGHTA and FQGNSA. Trimming left V 5 bases short and J 1 base short, with 15 bases between. The CDR3 is made up of 16 amino acids. CDR3 protein: CASSTQQGWSNQPQHF. The CDR3 coding sequence is TGTGCCAGCAGCACCCAACAGGGTTGGAGCAATCAGCCCCAGCATTTT.

This clone was detected only a few times. The chain carries TRBV7-2 and TRBJ2-3; weak D call: TRBD1 (6 bases). Between the trimmed V and J ends, which lost 0 bases and 1 base, there was a span of 11 bases. From germline, CDR1 is SGHTA and CDR2 FQGNSA. The CDR3 length is 16 residues. This CDR3 reads CASSLAQGYRTDTQYF. Here the CDR3 DNA reads TGTGCCAGCAGCTTAGCGCAGGGGTATCGCACAGATACGCAGTATTTT.

The V and J genes are TRBV9 and TRBJ2-7; 12 bases line up with TRBD2. The ends lost 3 bases at V and 2 bases at J; junction bases unmatched: 6. The length of the CDR3 is 16 residues. Germline CDR1 and CDR2: SGDLS and YYNGEE. The CDR3 coding sequence is TGTGCCAGCAGCGAGACTAGCGGGAGAGGACCCTACGAGCAGTACTTC. This gives the protein CASSETSGRGPYEQYF.

The chain recombines TRBV15 with TRBJ2-2; weak D call: TRBD1 (5 bases). CDR1 and CDR2 from the germline V gene are LNHNV and YYDKDF (reference sequence). This CDR3 has 16 residues. V lost 5 bases and J lost 2, with 15 bases in between. CDR3 sequence (DNA): TGTGCCACCAGCCCTCTTGCAGGGCCCAACACCGGGGAGCTGTTTTTT. Protein: CATSPLAGPNTGELFF.

This chain uses TRBV5-6 with TRBJ1-2; possible D gene TRBD1, 5 bases. Germline V gene sequence: CDR1 SGHDT, CDR2 YYEEEE. The CDR3 totals 16 residues. V was clipped by 6 bases and J by 10 bases, with 28 bases between them. The CDR3 sequence is CASTAGPPTRINDYTF. CDR3 in DNA: TGTGCCAGCACCGCGGGGCCCCCGACAAGGATCAACGACTACACCTTC.